This T cell receptor beta chain was documented in a study of blood T cell repertoires in COVID-19. The wider study: Both acute and convalescent COVID-19 samples were obtained from the United States, Italy and Spain. T cells, B-cell-depleted T cells, or PBMCs provided the cDNA or gDNA that served as material.

From germline, CDR1 is LGHNA and CDR2 YSLEER. The CDR3 is 16 residues long. Trimming removed 0 bases at V and 4 bases at J, with 13 bases between. Original data processing: Estimates of nucleated cell counts were drawn from the amplification of reference gene primers. Assay used: immunoSEQ multiplex PCR; TCRdb lists only in-frame clones, some missing. The DNA gave D and trimming, while V, J and clone size come from that table. The table includes under 45,000 clones, approximately 88% detected once. Sequencing was carried out using peripheral blood. This clonotype was obtained from a woman aged 40 to 50 with acute or convalescent COVID-19. This sequence joins TRBV4-3 and TRBJ2-4; a weak D match, TRBD1 (5 bases). The CDR3 reads CASSQDYGAGKNIQYF. For the CDR3, the DNA is TGCGCCAGCAGCCAAGATTATGGCGCAGGGAAAAACATTCAGTACTTC.